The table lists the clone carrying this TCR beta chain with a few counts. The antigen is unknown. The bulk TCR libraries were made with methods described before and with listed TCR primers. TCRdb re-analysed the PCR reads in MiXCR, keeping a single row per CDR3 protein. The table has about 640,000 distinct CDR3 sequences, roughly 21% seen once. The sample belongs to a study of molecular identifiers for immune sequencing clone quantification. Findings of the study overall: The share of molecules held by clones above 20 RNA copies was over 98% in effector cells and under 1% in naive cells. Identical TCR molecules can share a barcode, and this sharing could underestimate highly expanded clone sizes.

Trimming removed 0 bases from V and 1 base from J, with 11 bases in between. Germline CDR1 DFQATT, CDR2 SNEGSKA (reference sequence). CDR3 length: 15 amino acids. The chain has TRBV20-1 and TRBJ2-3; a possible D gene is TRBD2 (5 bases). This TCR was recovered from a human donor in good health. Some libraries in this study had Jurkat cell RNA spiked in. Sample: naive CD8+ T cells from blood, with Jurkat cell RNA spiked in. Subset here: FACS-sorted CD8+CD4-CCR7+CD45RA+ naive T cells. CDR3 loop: CSARDLRVGTDTQYF. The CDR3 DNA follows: TGCAGTGCTAGAGATCTGCGGGTGGGCACAGATACGCAGTATTTT.